This entry describes one T cell receptor beta chain. Its cognate antigen is unknown. Researchers used 5'RACE with constant-segment primers to make TCR alpha and TCR beta cDNA libraries that carry sample barcodes and UMIs. Each CDR3 protein gets one entry after TCRdb re-called the 5' RACE reads with MiXCR. The sample includes approximately 170,000 distinct CDR3 sequences, roughly 13% of them seen just once. These data come from a study of T-cell memory formation after mild COVID-19. Looking at the study overall: TCR clusters largely stayed donor specific.

Study findings and constraints: CD4+ contracting clones lay mainly in CM and EM, CD8+ ones in EMRA. Clones that contracted from day 15 to 85 were balanced CD4/CD8, while later expanders leaned CD4+.

Germline V gives CDR1 MNHEY, CDR2 SVGAGI. Deletions cut 1 base from V and 3 bases from J, with 15 bases between. The CDR3 loop spans 16 amino acids. The sample consisted of PBMCs or a T cell subset sorted from them (not recorded which). V usage is TRBV6-5 and J usage is TRBJ1-1, with D unresolved. The receptor's source is a man between 18 and 29 years old who had mild COVID-19 (a few samples of this study predate the infection). Cell type and time point are not known. The CDR3 DNA reads TGTGCCAGCAGTTACTTAGTAGGCTCAGGATACACTGAAGCTTTCTTT. It encodes CASSYLVGSGYTEAFF.